This note documents a single TCR beta chain sequence. Antigen unknown. This record belongs to a study of OX40 agonist ivuxolimab in advanced cancers. Study details: Every 2 weeks, patients got intravenous ivuxolimab at one of six dose levels (0.01-10 mg/kg).

Study outcomes and limitations: Both CD4+ and CD8+ T cell populations in blood had undergone clonal expansion by week 6 at 0.1 to 3.0 mg/kg.

This table comes from immunoSEQ multiplex PCR, and its TCRdb copy is limited to in-frame clones, with some not included. This table has 45,000 to 55,000 clones, 81% appearing once. CDR1 is MNHEY, CDR2 SVGAGI, per germline. V lost 7 bases to trimming and J lost 3 bases, with 13 bases between them. The CDR3 length is 14 residues. The receptor was isolated from an adult with an advanced solid tumor such as melanoma, head and neck, liver or kidney cancer. The chain recombines TRBV6-5 with TRBJ1-5; D remains ambiguous. The starting material was CD4+ or CD8+ T cells sorted from blood, obtained in a trial of the OX40 agonist ivuxolimab. DNA for the CDR3: TGTGCCAGCACCCGTTCTGGAGACAATCAGCCCCAGCATTTT. As protein: CASTRSGDNQPQHF.